These 2 T cell receptor beta chains were sequenced from one sample in a study of beta chain features in type 1 diabetes. The authors reverse transcribed all of the isolated RNA, so sequencing captured expressed TCRB transcripts. Some clones are missing from TCRdb's copy, which holds only in-frame ones; the method was immunoSEQ multiplex PCR. The repertoire holds 450,000 or so clones, over 10% seen once, with less than 0.06% in the top ten. Sequenced sample: naive CD4+ T cells from blood. These receptors were obtained from a woman aged 18-30 years in good health.

This chain connects TRBV7-9 to TRBJ2-5; D is possibly TRBD1 (5 bases). Trimming took 4 bases from V and 6 from J, leaving 12 bases between them. CDR3 length: 13 residues. CDR1 and CDR2 (germline): SEHNR, FQNEAQ (reference sequence). CDR3 sequence: CASSSPGFKTQYF. The CDR3 nucleotides read TGTGCCAGCAGCTCCCCAGGGTTTAAGACCCAGTACTTC.

The chain is built from TRBV20-1 and TRBJ1-2; D call uncertain. Between the trimmed V and J ends, which lost 5 bases and 4 bases, there was a span of 8 bases. The CDR3 has 11 amino acids. Germline CDR1 and CDR2: DFQATT and SNEGSKA (reference sequence). The CDR3 region is CSAPEIYGYTF. DNA of the CDR3: TGCAGTGCTCCTGAGATCTATGGCTACACCTTC.